This T cell receptor (beta chain) emerged from a study of T cell changes during pregnancy in multiple sclerosis. Here immunoSEQ multiplex PCR was the method, and the copy in TCRdb shows in-frame clones only, minus some. The table lists fewer than 90,000 clones, 90% to 95% of them singletons. The CDR3 runs to 15 residues. Per germline, CDR1 SGHRS and CDR2 YFSETQ. V gave up 0 bases and J gave up 4 bases; unmatched junction bases: 3. About this clone: This sample includes further DNA sequences coding for the same CDR3.

The receptor's source is a female donor in good health, enrolled as a control in a pregnancy study. The sequenced sample was peripheral blood, obtained in the third trimester of pregnancy. J is TRBJ2-2 and V is TRBV5-1; 7 bases align to TRBD1. CDR3 residues: CASSLGQGGTGELFF. CDR3 in DNA: TGCGCCAGCAGCTTGGGACAGGGCGGCACCGGGGAGCTGTTTTTT.